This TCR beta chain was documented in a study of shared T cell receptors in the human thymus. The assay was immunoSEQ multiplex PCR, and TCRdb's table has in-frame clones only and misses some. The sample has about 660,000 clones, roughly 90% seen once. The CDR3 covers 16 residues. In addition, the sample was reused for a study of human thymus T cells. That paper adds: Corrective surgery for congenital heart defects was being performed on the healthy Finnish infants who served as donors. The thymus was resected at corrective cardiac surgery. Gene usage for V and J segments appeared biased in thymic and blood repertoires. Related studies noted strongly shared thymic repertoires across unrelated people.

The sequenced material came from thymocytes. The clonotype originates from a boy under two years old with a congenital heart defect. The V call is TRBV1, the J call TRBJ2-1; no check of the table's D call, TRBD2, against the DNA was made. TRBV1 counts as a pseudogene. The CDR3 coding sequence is TGCACCAGCAGCCGAGGGAATTCACAGCCATACAATGAGCAGTTCTTC. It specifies CTSSRGNSQPYNEQFF.